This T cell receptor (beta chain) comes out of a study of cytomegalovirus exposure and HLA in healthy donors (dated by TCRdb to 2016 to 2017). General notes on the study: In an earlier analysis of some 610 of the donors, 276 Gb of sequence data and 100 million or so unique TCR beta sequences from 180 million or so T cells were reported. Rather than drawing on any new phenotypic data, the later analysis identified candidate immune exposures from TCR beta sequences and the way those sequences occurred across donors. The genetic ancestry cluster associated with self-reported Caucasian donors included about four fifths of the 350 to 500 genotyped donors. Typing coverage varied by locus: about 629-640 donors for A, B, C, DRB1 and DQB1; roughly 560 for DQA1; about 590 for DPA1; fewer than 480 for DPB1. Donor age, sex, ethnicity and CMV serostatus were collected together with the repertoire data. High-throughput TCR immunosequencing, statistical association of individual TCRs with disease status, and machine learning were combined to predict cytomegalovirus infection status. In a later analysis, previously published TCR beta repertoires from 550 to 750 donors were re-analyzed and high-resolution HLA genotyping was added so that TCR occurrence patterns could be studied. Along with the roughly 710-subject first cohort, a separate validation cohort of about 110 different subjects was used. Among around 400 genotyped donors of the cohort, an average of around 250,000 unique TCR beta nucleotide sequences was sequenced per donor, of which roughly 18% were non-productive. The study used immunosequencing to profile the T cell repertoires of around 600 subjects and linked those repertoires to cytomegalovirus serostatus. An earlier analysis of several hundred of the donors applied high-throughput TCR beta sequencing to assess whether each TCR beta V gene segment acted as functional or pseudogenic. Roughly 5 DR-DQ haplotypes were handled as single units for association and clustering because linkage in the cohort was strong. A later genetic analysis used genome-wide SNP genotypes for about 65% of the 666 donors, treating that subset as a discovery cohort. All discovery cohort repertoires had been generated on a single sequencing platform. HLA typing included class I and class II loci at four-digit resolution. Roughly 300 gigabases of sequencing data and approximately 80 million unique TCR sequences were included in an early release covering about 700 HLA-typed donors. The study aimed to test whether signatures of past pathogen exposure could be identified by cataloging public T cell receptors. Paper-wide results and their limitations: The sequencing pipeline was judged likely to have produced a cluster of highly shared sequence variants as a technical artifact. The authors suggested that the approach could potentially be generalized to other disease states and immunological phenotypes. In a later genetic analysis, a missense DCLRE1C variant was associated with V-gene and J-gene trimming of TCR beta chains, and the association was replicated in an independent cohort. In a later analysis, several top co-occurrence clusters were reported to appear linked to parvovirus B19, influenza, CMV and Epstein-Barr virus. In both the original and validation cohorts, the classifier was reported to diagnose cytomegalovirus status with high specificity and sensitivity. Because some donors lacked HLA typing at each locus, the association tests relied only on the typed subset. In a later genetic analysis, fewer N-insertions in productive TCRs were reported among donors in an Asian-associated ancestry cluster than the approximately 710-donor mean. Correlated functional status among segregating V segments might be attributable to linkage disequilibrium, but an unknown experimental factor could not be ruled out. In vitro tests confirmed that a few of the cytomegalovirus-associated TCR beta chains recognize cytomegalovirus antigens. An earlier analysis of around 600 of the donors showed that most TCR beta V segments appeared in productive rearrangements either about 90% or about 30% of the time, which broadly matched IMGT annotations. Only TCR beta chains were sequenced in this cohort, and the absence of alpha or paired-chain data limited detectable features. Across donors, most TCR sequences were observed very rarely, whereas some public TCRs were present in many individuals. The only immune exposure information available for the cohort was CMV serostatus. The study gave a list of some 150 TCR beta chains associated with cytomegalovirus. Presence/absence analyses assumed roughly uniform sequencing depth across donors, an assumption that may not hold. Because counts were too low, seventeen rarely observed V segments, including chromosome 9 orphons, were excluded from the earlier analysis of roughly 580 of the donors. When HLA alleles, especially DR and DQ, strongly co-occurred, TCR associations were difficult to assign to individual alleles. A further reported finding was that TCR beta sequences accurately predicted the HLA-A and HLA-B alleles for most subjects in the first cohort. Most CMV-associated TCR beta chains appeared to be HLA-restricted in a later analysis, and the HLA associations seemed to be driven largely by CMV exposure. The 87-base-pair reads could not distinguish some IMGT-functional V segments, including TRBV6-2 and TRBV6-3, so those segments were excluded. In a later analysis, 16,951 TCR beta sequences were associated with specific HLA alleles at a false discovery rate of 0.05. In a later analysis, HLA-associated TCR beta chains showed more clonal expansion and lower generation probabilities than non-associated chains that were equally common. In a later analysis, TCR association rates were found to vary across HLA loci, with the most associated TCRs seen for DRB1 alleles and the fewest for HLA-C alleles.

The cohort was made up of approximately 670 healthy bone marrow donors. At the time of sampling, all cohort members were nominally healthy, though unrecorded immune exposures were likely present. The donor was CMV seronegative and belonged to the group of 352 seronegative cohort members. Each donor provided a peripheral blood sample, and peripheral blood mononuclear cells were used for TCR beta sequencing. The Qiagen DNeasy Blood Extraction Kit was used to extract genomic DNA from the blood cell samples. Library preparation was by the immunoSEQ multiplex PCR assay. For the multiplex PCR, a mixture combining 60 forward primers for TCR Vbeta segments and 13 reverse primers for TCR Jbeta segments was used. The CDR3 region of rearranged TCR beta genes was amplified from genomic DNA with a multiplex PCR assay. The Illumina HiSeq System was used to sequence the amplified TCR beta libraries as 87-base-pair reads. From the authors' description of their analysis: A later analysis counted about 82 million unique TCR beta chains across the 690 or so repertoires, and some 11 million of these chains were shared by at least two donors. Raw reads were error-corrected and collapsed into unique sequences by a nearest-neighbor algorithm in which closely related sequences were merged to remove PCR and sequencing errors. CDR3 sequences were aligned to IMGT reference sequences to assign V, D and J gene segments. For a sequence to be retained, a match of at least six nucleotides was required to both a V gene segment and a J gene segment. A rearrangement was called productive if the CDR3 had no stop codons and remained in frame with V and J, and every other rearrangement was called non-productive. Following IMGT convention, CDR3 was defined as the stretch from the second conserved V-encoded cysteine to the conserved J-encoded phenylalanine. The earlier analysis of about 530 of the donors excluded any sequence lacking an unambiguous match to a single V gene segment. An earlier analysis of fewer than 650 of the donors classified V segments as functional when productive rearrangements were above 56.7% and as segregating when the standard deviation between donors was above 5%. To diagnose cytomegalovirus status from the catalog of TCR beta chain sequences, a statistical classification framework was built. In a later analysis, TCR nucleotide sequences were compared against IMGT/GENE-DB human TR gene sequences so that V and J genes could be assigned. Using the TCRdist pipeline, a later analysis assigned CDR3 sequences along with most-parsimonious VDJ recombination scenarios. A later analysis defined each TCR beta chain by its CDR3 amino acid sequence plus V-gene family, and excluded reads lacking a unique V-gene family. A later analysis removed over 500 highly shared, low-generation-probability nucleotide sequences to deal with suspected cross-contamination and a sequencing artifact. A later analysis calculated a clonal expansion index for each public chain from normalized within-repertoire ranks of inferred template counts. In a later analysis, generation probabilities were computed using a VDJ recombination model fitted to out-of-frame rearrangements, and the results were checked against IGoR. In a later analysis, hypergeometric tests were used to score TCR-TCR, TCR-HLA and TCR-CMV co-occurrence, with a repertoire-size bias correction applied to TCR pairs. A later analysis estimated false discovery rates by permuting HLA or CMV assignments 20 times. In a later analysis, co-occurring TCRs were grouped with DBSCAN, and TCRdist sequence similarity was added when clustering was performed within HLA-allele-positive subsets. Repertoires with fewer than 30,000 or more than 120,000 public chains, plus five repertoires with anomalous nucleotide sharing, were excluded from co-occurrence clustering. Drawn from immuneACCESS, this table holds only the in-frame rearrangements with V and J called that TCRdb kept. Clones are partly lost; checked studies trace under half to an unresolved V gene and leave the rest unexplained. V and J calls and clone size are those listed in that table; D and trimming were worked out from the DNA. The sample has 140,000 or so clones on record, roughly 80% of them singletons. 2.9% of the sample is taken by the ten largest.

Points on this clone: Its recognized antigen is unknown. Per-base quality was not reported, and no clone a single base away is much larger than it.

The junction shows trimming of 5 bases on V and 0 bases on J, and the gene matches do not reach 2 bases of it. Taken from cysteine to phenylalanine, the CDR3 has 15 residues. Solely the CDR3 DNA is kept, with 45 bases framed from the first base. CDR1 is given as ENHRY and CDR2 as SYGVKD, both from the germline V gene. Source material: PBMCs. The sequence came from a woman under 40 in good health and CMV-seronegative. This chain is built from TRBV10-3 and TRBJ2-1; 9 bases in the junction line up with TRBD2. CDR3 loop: CAISSTSGSYNEQFF. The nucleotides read TGTGCCATCAGTTCGACTAGCGGCTCCTACAATGAGCAGTTCTTC.